The source of this TCR beta chain is a study of glioma-infiltrating T cells after dendritic cell vaccination. Time point described: after dendritic cell vaccination, including at tumor progression/relapse. The V end was cut by 4 bases, the J end by 0 bases, with 23 bases between. The CDR3 consists of 19 residues. Germline assignment: CDR1 LNHNV and CDR2 YYDKDF (reference sequence). Input was around 2.1 ug genomic DNA, or all available if less. Sequencing was performed with immunoSEQ multiplex PCR; in TCRdb, only in-frame clones are kept and a portion is missing. The data contain more than 95,000 clones, around 90% of them singletons.

The genes are TRBV15 and TRBJ2-3; possibly TRBD1 for D (7 bases). This TCR derives from a human donor with glioblastoma. The starting material was blood, obtained after dendritic cell vaccination. CDR3 protein: CATSKNRGTGASSTDTQYF. The CDR3 region has the DNA TGTGCCACCAGCAAAAACAGGGGAACGGGGGCCTCTAGCACAGATACGCAGTATTTT.